Following are 27 T cell receptor beta chains from one sample sequenced in a study of T cells in Graves' hyperthyroidism and ophthalmopathy (dated by TCRdb to about 2019). Library construction relied on multiplex PCR. Instrument on record: Illumina HiSeq 2000. The TCR beta CDR3 regions were amplified from RNA transcripts. The first round of RT-PCR for the TCR CDR3 was performed with the HTBI primer set and the Qiagen OneStep RT-PCR kit. The public reads were reanalyzed by TCRdb: fastp trimming at Q25, MiXCR alignment, in-frame beta chains only. Each entry merges the rows of one CDR3 protein and shows their most common DNA and genes. The sample contains 400,000 to 500,000 distinct CDR3 sequences, roughly 14% of them found a single time. Clones ranked in the top ten supply approximately 13% of the sample. The sequenced sample was blood. These receptors were obtained from a man between 18 and 35 years old with Graves' ophthalmopathy.

This clonotype was detected many times. The gene calls are TRBV30 and TRBJ1-1; weak D call: TRBD1 (6 bases). The CDR3 has 12 residues. V lost 2 bases to trimming and J lost 6 bases, with 10 bases between them. The germline CDR1 and CDR2 sequences are GTSNPN and SVGIG (reference sequence). DNA for the CDR3: TGTGCCTGGAGTAGCGGGGGCCCTGAAGCTTTCTTT. This translates into CAWSSGGPEAFF.

The chain joins TRBV20-1 to TRBJ2-1, with 7 bases identical to TRBD1. The CDR3 spans 14 residues. Per germline, CDR1 DFQATT and CDR2 SNEGSKA (reference sequence). The trim removed 6 bases at V and 0 bases at J, leaving 5 bases unmatched. DNA for the CDR3: TGCAGTGCCCGAGGGACAGTCTCCTACAATGAGCAGTTCTTC. Its protein product is CSARGTVSYNEQFF.

CDR3 in amino acids: CASSIAQTYEQYF. The CDR3 bases are TGTGCCAGTAGTATAGCTCAAACCTACGAGCAGTACTTC. The chain couples TRBV19 to TRBJ2-7; D is uncertain. Germline-derived CDR1 and CDR2 are LNHDA and SQIVND (reference sequence). Between the trimmed V and J ends, which lost 1 base and 2 bases, there was a span of 6 bases. The CDR3 is 13 amino acids.

This clonotype was counted many times. V gene TRBV12-3 or TRBV12-4 combines with J gene TRBJ2-7, with 12 positions matching TRBD2. With V trimmed by 1 base and J by 4 bases, 8 bases remained unmatched. The CDR3 loop spans 17 amino acids. The CDR3 nucleotides are TGTGCCAGCAGTTTAGGTCCTAGCGGGAGGGCCGTTTACGAGCAGTACTTC. This translates into CASSLGPSGRAVYEQYF.

As regards this clonotype: A read error may explain this, as a much larger clone is one base away. V usage is TRBV2 and J usage is TRBJ2-7; 10 positions agree with TRBD1. This CDR3 comprises 16 residues. CDR1 SNHLY and CDR2 FYNNEI come from the germline V gene. CDR3 nucleotides: TGTGCCAGCAGCGGGACAGGGGTTGAACGGGCCTACGAGCAGTGCTTC. Protein sequence: CASSGTGVERAYEQCF.

There are many counts of this clonotype. V and J are TRBV2 and TRBJ1-5; 8 nucleotides line up with TRBD1. V shed 4 bases and J 7 bases; nucleotides not matched to a gene: 6. The CDR3 is made up of 14 amino acids. CDR1 is SNHLY and CDR2 is FYNNEI in the germline V gene. CDR3 loop: CASSGDRGNQPQHF. CDR3 nucleotides: TGTGCCAGCAGTGGTGACAGGGGAAACCAGCCCCAGCATTTT.

This clonotype was seen at least ten times. The V and J genes are TRBV11-2 and TRBJ2-3; D is perhaps TRBD2 (6 bases). Germline values: CDR1 SGHAT, CDR2 FQNNGV. The V gene lost 3 bases and the J gene lost 13 bases, with 17 bases spanning the gap. This CDR3 is 13 amino acids long. CDR3 residues: CASSFAPSEGKYF. The CDR3 DNA is TGTGCCAGCAGCTTCGCCCCTAGCGAAGGGAAGTATTTT.

This clonotype was detected many times. The CDR3 DNA reads as TGTGCCAGCACTAAACAATTGGTTGGCTACGAGCAGTACTTC. It translates to CASTKQLVGYEQYF. The chain is built from TRBV12-3 or TRBV12-4 and TRBJ2-7, with D hard to call. The V gene lost 7 bases and the J gene lost 3 bases, with 16 bases spanning the gap. The CDR3 contains 14 residues.

This clonotype occurred many times. The CDR3 spells CASSLFRSPQGYTF. The CDR3 DNA is TGTGCCAGCAGTTTATTCCGGAGCCCACAGGGCTACACCTTC. This chain uses TRBV12-3 or TRBV12-4 with TRBJ1-2; D unresolved. This CDR3 comprises 14 residues. Trimming took 2 bases from V and 8 from J, leaving 15 bases between them.

This clonotype was seen more than once but under ten times. The chain is built from TRBV9 and TRBJ2-1; D might be TRBD1 (5 bases). CDR1 SGDLS and CDR2 YYNGEE come from the germline V gene. CDR3 size: 16 residues. Trimming pared 0 bases from V and 4 bases from J, leaving 14 bases between. The CDR3 is CASSVGGSPAYNEQFF. The DNA for the CDR3 is TGTGCCAGCAGCGTAGGGGGCTCCCCGGCGTACAATGAGCAGTTCTTC.

This chain uses TRBV15 with TRBJ2-1; D is possibly TRBD2 (6 bases). CDR3 length: 16 amino acids. V was clipped by 3 bases and J by 3 bases, with 15 bases between them. The germline V gene encodes CDR1 LNHNV and CDR2 YYDKDF (reference sequence). This CDR3 reads CATSRIIAGLYNEQFF. In DNA, the CDR3 is TGTGCCACCAGCAGGATCATTGCGGGGCTCTACAATGAGCAGTTCTTC.

This clonotype came up many times. V and J are TRBV5-1 and TRBJ2-7; D is undetermined. V lost 5 bases and J lost 0, with 15 bases in between. The CDR3 has 15 residues. Germline values: CDR1 SGHRS, CDR2 YFSETQ. The CDR3 bases are TGCGCCAGCAGTCAAGAGACGAGGAGCTCCTACGAGCAGTACTTC. Protein sequence: CASSQETRSSYEQYF.

This clonotype was counted many times. This chain connects TRBV7-8 to TRBJ1-1; TRBD1 is a possible D gene (5 bases). Trimming removed 1 base from V and 1 base from J, with 10 bases in between. CDR1 and CDR2 (germline): SGHVS, FQNEAQ. The CDR3 runs 15 residues. CDR3 nucleotides: TGTGCCAGCAGCTTAGTCCGGGGCCCGAACACTGAAGCTTTCTTT. This encodes CASSLVRGPNTEAFF. The variable domain in full, with the rest retrieved from reference TRBV7-8 and TRBJ1-1, is GAGVSQSPRYKVAKRGQDVALRCDPISGHVSLFWYQQALGQGPEFLTYFQNEAQLDKSGLPSDRFFAERPEGSVSTLKIQRTQQEDSAVYLCASSLVRGPNTEAFFGQGTRLTVV.

This clonotype appeared a few times. This chain connects TRBV6-5 to TRBJ1-4; the D gene is possibly TRBD1 (6 bases). The germline gives CDR1 MNHEY, CDR2 SVGAGI. V shed 0 bases and J shed 3 bases, with 17 bases lying between them. The length of the CDR3 is 18 residues. The CDR3 DNA sequence: TGTGCCAGCAGTTACTCGATTGGTCCGGGACACCCTAATGAAAAACTGTTTTTT. The encoded protein is CASSYSIGPGHPNEKLFF.

The genes are TRBV20-1 and TRBJ1-1, with D hard to call. Trimming pared 0 bases from V and 1 base from J, leaving 9 bases between. CDR3 size: 14 residues. Looked up from germline, CDR1 is DFQATT and CDR2 is SNEGSKA (reference sequence). The CDR3 loop is CSARDLRGNTEAFF. CDR3 in DNA: TGCAGTGCTAGAGATCTCAGAGGGAACACTGAAGCTTTCTTT.

This clonotype came up many times. V usage is TRBV20-1 and J usage is TRBJ2-7; the match to TRBD2 covers 13 bases. CDR3 size: 15 residues. Trimming took 1 base from V and 2 from J; bases not matched to a gene: 2. The germline V gene encodes CDR1 DFQATT and CDR2 SNEGSKA (reference sequence). Written as DNA, the CDR3 is TGCAGTGCTAGAGGGACTAGCGGGAGAACCTACGAGCAGTACTTC. Its protein is CSARGTSGRTYEQYF.

This clonotype came up many times. CDR3 residues: CASTYGSSLGNEQFF. CDR3 DNA: TGTGCCAGCACCTACGGTAGTTCCTTGGGGAATGAGCAGTTCTTC. The gene calls are TRBV7-8 and TRBJ2-1; D unclear. There are 15 residues in the CDR3. The V gene lost 7 bases and the J gene lost 7 bases, with 20 bases spanning the gap. From germline, CDR1 is SGHVS and CDR2 FQNEAQ.

This clonotype has a count of ten or more. This chain uses TRBV20-1 with TRBJ2-5, with D perhaps TRBD2 (5 bases). This CDR3 is built from 12 residues. Trimming removed 2 bases from V and 7 bases from J, with 11 bases in between. The germline CDR1 and CDR2 sequences are DFQATT and SNEGSKA (reference sequence). Here the CDR3 DNA reads TGCAGTGCTAGATCACTAGATGGGACCCAGTACTTC. Residues: CSARSLDGTQYF.

This clonotype has at least ten counts. V and J are TRBV5-1 and TRBJ1-2, with 7 bases aligning to TRBD1. The germline gives CDR1 SGHRS, CDR2 YFSETQ. This CDR3 comprises 14 residues. With V trimmed by 1 base and J by 2 bases, 2 bases remained unmatched. CDR3 nucleotide sequence: TGCGCCAGCAGCTTGACGACAGGGAACTATGGCTACACCTTC. Translation gives CASSLTTGNYGYTF.

This clonotype was observed many times. The J gene is TRBJ2-5, the V gene TRBV24-1; 7 bases align to TRBD1. The CDR3 length is 16 residues. J lost 2 bases, V lost 0 bases, and 5 bases had no gene match. CDR1 is KGHDR, CDR2 SFDVKD, per germline. The CDR3 loop is CATSDLRTGQQETQYF. The CDR3 DNA is TGTGCCACCAGTGATTTGCGGACAGGCCAACAAGAGACCCAGTACTTC.

The chain carries TRBV10-3 and TRBJ2-4; unclear D gene. Germline CDR1 reads ENHRY; CDR2 reads SYGVKD. The CDR3 covers 14 residues. Trimming removed 2 bases from V and 4 bases from J, with 9 bases in between. The CDR3 spells CAISEQAMKNIQYF. In DNA, the CDR3 is TGTGCCATCAGTGAGCAGGCGATGAAAAACATTCAGTACTTC.

This clonotype showed up many times. This chain connects TRBV2 to TRBJ2-1; 8 nucleotides agree with TRBD1. The V gene's germline CDR1 is SNHLY and CDR2 FYNNEI. The CDR3 sequence is 13 residues long. V shed 6 bases and J 5 bases; nucleotides not matched to a gene: 3. CDR3 protein: CASRGQVNNEQFF. DNA of the CDR3: TGTGCCAGCAGGGGACAGGTTAACAATGAGCAGTTCTTC.

In the case of this clonotype: This may be a read error: a much more frequent sequence differs by one nucleotide. This chain joins TRBV5-1 and TRBJ2-7; 8 positions match TRBD1. This CDR3 spans 15 amino acids. V shed 4 bases, J shed 4 bases, and the junction held 10 bases outside the gene matches. From germline, CDR1 is SGHRS and CDR2 YFSETQ. The CDR3 DNA follows: TGCGCCAGCAGCAGAGAGACAGGGGTTAAGTACGAGCAGTACTTC. It is translated as CASSRETGVKYEQYF.

This clonotype occurred many times. The V and J genes are TRBV6-1 and TRBJ2-4; 7 positions agree with TRBD2. With V trimmed by 6 bases and J by 8 bases, 10 bases remained unmatched. Germline V lookup: CDR1 MNHNS, CDR2 SASEGT. The CDR3 totals 14 residues. CDR3 residues: CASSYRAAGDIQYF. CDR3 DNA sequence: TGTGCCAGCAGCTACCGGGCTGCGGGGGACATTCAGTACTTC.

The chain combines TRBV20-1 with TRBJ1-2; possible D gene TRBD1, 6 bases. CDR1 and CDR2 (germline): DFQATT, SNEGSKA (reference sequence). V lost 4 bases to trimming and J lost 4 bases, with 16 bases between them. This CDR3 has 14 amino acids. Here the CDR3 reads CSANPGEVGYGYTF. Written as DNA, the CDR3 is TGCAGTGCTAACCCAGGGGAGGTCGGCTATGGCTACACCTTC.

This clonotype was picked up many times. This rearrangement joins TRBV30 to TRBJ2-1; the D call may be TRBD1 or TRBD2 (6 bases each). The CDR3 loop spans 14 amino acids. The germline V and J ends were trimmed by 8 bases and 5 bases, with 19 bases remaining between them. Germline values: CDR1 GTSNPN, CDR2 SVGIG (reference sequence). Here the CDR3 reads CAVRRGAANNEQFF. DNA of the CDR3: TGTGCCGTCCGGAGGGGGGCAGCCAACAATGAGCAGTTCTTC.

In this sample, this clonotype turned up many times. V usage is TRBV7-2 and J usage is TRBJ2-3; 8 bases agree with TRBD2. Losses at the gene ends were 5 bases for V and 0 bases for J; bases not matched to a gene: 4. The CDR3 length is 15 residues. Germline assignment: CDR1 SGHTA and CDR2 FQGNSA. The CDR3 nucleotides are TGTGCCAGCAGCCGGACTAGCAGTAGCACAGATACGCAGTATTTT. As protein: CASSRTSSSTDTQYF.